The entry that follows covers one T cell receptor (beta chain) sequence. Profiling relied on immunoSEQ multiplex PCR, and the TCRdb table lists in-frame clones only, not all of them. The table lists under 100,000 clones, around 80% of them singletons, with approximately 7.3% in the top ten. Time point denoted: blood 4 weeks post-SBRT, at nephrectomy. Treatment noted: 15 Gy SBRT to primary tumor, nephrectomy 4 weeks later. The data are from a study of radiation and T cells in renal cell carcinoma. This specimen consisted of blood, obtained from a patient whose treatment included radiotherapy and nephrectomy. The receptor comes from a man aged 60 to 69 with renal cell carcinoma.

CDR3 sequence: CASSPRTSGISAHTQYF. CDR3 nucleotide sequence: TGTGCCAGCAGCCCACGGACTAGCGGAATCTCGGCACATACGCAGTATTTT. V is TRBV7-9 and J is TRBJ2-3, with TRBD2 matching 10 bases. The J segment lost 7 bases and the V segment lost 5 bases, leaving 15 bases of the junction unmatched. The CDR3 is 17 residues long. Germline CDR1 is SEHNR and CDR2 is FQNEAQ (reference sequence).